What follows is one T cell receptor beta chain and its context. These data are taken from a study of post-analysis software for immune sequencing data. cDNA libraries for TCR beta contained unique molecular identifiers. TCRdb fed the PCR reads into MiXCR, producing one record per CDR3 protein. Among about 770,000 distinct CDR3 sequences, more than 45% were seen once, and the ten largest hold roughly 5.2%. The clonotype originates from a girl aged 10-17 years with multiple sclerosis. The specimen sequenced was blood.

The CDR3 coding sequence is TGCAGTGCCGAGGGAGGGGCACCTGGGGCCAACGTCCTGACTTTC. It is translated as CSAEGGAPGANVLTF. J is TRBJ2-6 and V is TRBV20-1, with 7 nucleotides matching TRBD2. Unmatched junction bases numbered 7, after V lost 6 bases and J lost 2 bases. Germline V gene data show CDR1 as DFQATT and CDR2 as SNEGSKA (reference sequence). The CDR3 contains 15 residues.